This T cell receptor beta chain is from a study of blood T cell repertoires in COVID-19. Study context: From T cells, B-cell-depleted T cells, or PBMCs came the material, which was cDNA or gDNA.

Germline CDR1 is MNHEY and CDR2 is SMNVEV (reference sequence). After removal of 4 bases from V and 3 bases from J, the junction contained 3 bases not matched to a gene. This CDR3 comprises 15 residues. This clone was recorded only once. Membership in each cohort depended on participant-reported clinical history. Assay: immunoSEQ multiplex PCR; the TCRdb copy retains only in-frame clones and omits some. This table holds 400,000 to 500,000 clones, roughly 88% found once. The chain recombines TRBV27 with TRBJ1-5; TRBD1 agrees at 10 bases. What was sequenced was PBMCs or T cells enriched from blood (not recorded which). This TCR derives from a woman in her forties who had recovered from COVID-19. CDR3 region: CASSYGTGDNQPQHF. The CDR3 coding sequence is TGTGCCAGCAGTTACGGGACAGGGGACAATCAGCCCCAGCATTTT.